The 8 T cell receptor beta chains below come from one sample, sequenced in a study of cytomegalovirus exposure and HLA in healthy donors. PCR amplification relied on 60 Vbeta primers (plus 13 Jbeta primers). TCRdb's table, derived via immunoSEQ multiplex PCR, lists solely in-frame clones and lacks some. The data contain about 140,000 clones, just under 85% of them singletons. The sample taken for sequencing was PBMCs. These receptors all stem from a middle-aged woman in good health and CMV-seronegative.

The genes are TRBV6-5 and TRBJ2-5; possibly TRBD1 for D (6 bases). V shed 2 bases and J shed 2 bases, with 9 bases lying between them. Germline lookup yields CDR1 MNHEY and CDR2 SVGAGI. This CDR3 contains 14 residues. The CDR3 sequence: CASSYGQLQETQYF. The CDR3, as DNA: TGTGCCAGCAGTTACGGACAGTTGCAAGAGACCCAGTACTTC.

The chain combines TRBV18 with TRBJ1-4; a possible D gene is TRBD1 (5 bases). V lost 3 bases, J lost 8 bases, and 13 bases lay in between. The CDR3 runs to 14 residues. Germline CDR1 reads KGHSH; CDR2 reads LQKENI. The CDR3 nucleotides are TGTGCCAGCTCACCTTCTACAGGAACCGAAAAACTGTTTTTT. Amino acids: CASSPSTGTEKLFF.

The chain uses TRBV6-5 and TRBJ1-5; no clear D gene. The CDR3 spans 15 residues. The V gene's germline CDR1 is MNHEY and CDR2 SVGAGI. V lost 2 bases and J lost 5, with 13 bases in between. The CDR3 sequence: CASSYDPYSYQPQHF. As DNA, the CDR3 is TGTGCCAGCAGTTACGACCCGTACAGCTATCAGCCCCAGCATTTT.

This clone has only one observation. The same CDR3 also results from other DNA sequences found in this sample. CDR3 sequence reads: CASTRLAGGYNEQFF. CDR3 coding DNA: TGTGCCAGCACCCGACTAGCGGGAGGTTACAATGAGCAGTTCTTC. The chain is built from TRBV6-5 and TRBJ2-1; 13 bases match TRBD2. Trimming took 7 bases from V and 4 from J; bases not matched to a gene: 4. The CDR3 runs to 15 residues. Germline V gene lookup returns CDR1 MNHEY and CDR2 SVGAGI.

The genes are TRBV5-4 and TRBJ2-7; D possibly corresponds to TRBD2 (7 bases). This CDR3 is built from 15 residues. In germline, CDR1 is SGHNT, CDR2 YYREEE (reference sequence). V lost 5 bases and J lost 0, with 15 bases in between. In DNA form, the CDR3 reads TGTGCCAGCAGAGATGGGGCGGGGGCCTCCTACGAGCAGTACTTC. Translated, it gives CASRDGAGASYEQYF. Complete variable domain (other parts from reference TRBV5-4 and TRBJ2-7): ETGVTQSPTHLIKTRGQQVTLRCSSQSGHNTVSWYQQALGQGPQFIFQYYREEENGRGNFPPRFSGLQFPNYSSELNVNALELDDSALYLCASRDGAGASYEQYFGPGTRLTVT.

The chain has TRBV6-1 and TRBJ1-4; 7 nucleotides agree with TRBD1. Unmatched junction bases numbered 6, after V lost 3 bases and J lost 8 bases. Germline V CDR1 and CDR2: MNHNS, SASEGT. The length of the CDR3 is 14 residues. The CDR3 spells CASSETGRTEKLFF. CDR3 nucleotide sequence: TGTGCCAGCAGTGAGACAGGGCGGACAGAAAAACTGTTTTTT.

The rearrangement joins TRBV6-5 to TRBJ2-3, with TRBD2 identical over 9 bases. Germline trimming cut 6 bases from V and 4 bases from J; bases unmatched to any gene: 8. The CDR3 sequence is 15 residues long. Germline loops: CDR1 MNHEY, CDR2 SVGAGI. For the CDR3, the DNA is TGTGCCAGCAGACTTAGCGGGAGCAGGGCAGATACGCAGTATTTT. Translation gives CASRLSGSRADTQYF.

This sequence joins TRBV6-5 and TRBJ2-7; D is uncertain. There are 14 residues in the CDR3. In germline, CDR1 is MNHEY, CDR2 SVGAGI. V lost 2 bases and J lost 4, with 12 bases in between. Here the CDR3 DNA reads TGTGCCAGCAGTTACGGTGGGCAAGAATACGAGCAGTACTTC. Its protein product is CASSYGGQEYEQYF.